A single sample is the source of the 13 T cell receptor beta chains below, sequenced in a study of OX40 agonist ivuxolimab in advanced cancers. Clones were sequenced by immunoSEQ multiplex PCR, and TCRdb holds only the in-frame ones, with some missing. Of approximately 68,000 clones in the sample, 84% were seen once. Sequencing was performed on CD4+ or CD8+ T cells sorted from blood, taken in a trial of the OX40 agonist ivuxolimab. These receptors were collected from an adult with an advanced solid tumor such as melanoma, head and neck, liver or kidney cancer.

In DNA form, the CDR3 reads TGTGCCAGCAGGTGGACTAGCGGGAGTTCTTTGTATCCCGAGCAGTACTTC. Translating it yields CASRWTSGSSLYPEQYF. The rearrangement joins TRBV28 to TRBJ2-7, with 13 nucleotides matching TRBD2. J lost 6 bases, V lost 6 bases, and 14 bases had no gene match. CDR1 MDHEN and CDR2 SYDVKM come from the germline V gene. This CDR3 is 17 amino acids long.

This chain links TRBV19 with TRBJ1-1; 9 bases line up with TRBD1. The CDR3 length is 14 residues. With V trimmed by 8 bases and J by 6 bases, 10 bases remained unmatched. In germline, CDR1 is LNHDA, CDR2 SQIVND (reference sequence). The DNA of the CDR3 is TGTGCCAGTTCCCACAGGGGGCTGGTAGCTGAAGCTTTCTTT. Translated, it gives CASSHRGLVAEAFF.

The rearrangement uses TRBV11-2 and TRBJ1-1; 8 positions agree with TRBD1. V lost 5 bases, J lost 8 bases, and 10 bases stayed unmatched. Germline V CDR1 and CDR2: SGHAT, FQNNGV. This CDR3 has 14 residues. Here the CDR3 reads CASSPAGGATEAFF. Here the CDR3 DNA reads TGTGCCAGCAGCCCCGCAGGGGGCGCGACGGAAGCTTTCTTT.

The chain combines TRBV11-2 with TRBJ2-1; D is uncertain. Trimming removed 5 bases from V and 3 bases from J, with 17 bases in between. The CDR3 length is 16 residues. The germline V gene encodes CDR1 SGHAT and CDR2 FQNNGV. CDR3 region: CASSRGQTLFYNEQFF. As DNA, the CDR3 is TGTGCCAGCAGCCGCGGTCAGACTCTCTTCTACAATGAGCAGTTCTTC.

The sample holds a few counts of this clone. The chain joins TRBV7-8 to TRBJ1-1, with D possibly TRBD1 on 5 matching bases. This CDR3 contains 12 residues. The germline V gene has CDR1 SGHVS and CDR2 FQNEAQ. V was cut by 6 bases and J by 5 bases, with 10 bases left in between. CDR3 in DNA: TGTGCCAGCAGGATAAAGGGGACTGAAGCTTTCTTT. Translation: CASRIKGTEAFF. The whole variable domain, remainder taken from reference TRBV7-8 and TRBJ1-1, is GAGVSQSPRYKVAKRGQDVALRCDPISGHVSLFWYQQALGQGPEFLTYFQNEAQLDKSGLPSDRFFAERPEGSVSTLKIQRTQQEDSAVYLCASRIKGTEAFFGQGTRLTVV.

The chain links TRBV7-8 to TRBJ2-1; 8 bases match TRBD2. Germline CDR1 SGHVS, CDR2 FQNEAQ. V lost 1 base and J lost 6; bases outside the gene matches: 5. CDR3 length: 15 amino acids. The CDR3 spells CASSLELGTSNEQFF. The DNA of the CDR3 is TGTGCCAGCAGCTTAGAATTGGGGACTAGCAATGAGCAGTTCTTC.

The sample holds a few counts of this clone. CDR3 protein: CASSRELAGANNEQFF. The CDR3 DNA reads as TGTGCCAGCAGCCGCGAACTAGCGGGGGCGAACAATGAGCAGTTCTTC. This chain links TRBV4-2 with TRBJ2-1; TRBD2 matches 11 bases. Germline loops: CDR1 LGHNA, CDR2 YNFKEQ. With V trimmed by 4 bases and J by 5 bases, 7 bases remained unmatched. There are 16 residues in the CDR3.

This chain links TRBV7-2 with TRBJ2-1; D ambiguous. Germline CDR1 SGHTA, CDR2 FQGNSA. V lost 2 bases and J 7 bases, leaving 6 bases between the germline ends. CDR3 length equals 12 residues. The CDR3 sequence is CASSLIQNEQFF. CDR3 DNA sequence: TGTGCCAGCAGCTTAATACAGAATGAGCAGTTCTTC.

In its sample, this clone was seen once. The chain recombines TRBV21-1 with TRBJ1-1; the DNA was not used to check the table's D call, TRBD1. TRBV21-1 is a pseudogene locus. This CDR3 contains 15 residues. Here the CDR3 reads CASSVGDRLNTEAFF. Here the CDR3 DNA reads TGTGCCAGCAGCGTTGGGGACAGATTGAACACTGAAGCTTTCTTT.

V gene TRBV18 combines with J gene TRBJ2-5; TRBD1 matches at 10 bases. The tail of the sequence fits TRBJ2-7 better, so the J call may be wrong. The CDR3 consists of 15 residues. Per germline, CDR1 KGHSH and CDR2 LQKENI. The CDR3 DNA reads as TGTGCCAGCTCAAGATCCGGGACAGGGGTTTACGAGCAGTACTTC. Its protein product is CASSRSGTGVYEQYF.

The gene calls are TRBV30 and TRBJ1-2; D uncertain. V gave up 0 bases and J gave up 7 bases, with 12 bases separating them. Looked up from germline, CDR1 is GTSNPN and CDR2 is SVGIG (reference sequence). This CDR3 has 13 residues. The CDR3 nucleotides are TGTGCCTGGAGTGTAGGGTCGGGTGGTGGCTACACCTTC. Translating it yields CAWSVGSGGGYTF.

This clone appeared a single time. The J gene is TRBJ2-7, the V gene TRBV6-5; TRBD2 aligns across 10 bases. The germline CDR1 and CDR2 sequences are MNHEY and SVGAGI. The V segment lost 5 bases and the J segment 4 bases; nucleotides outside the gene matches: 8. The CDR3 totals 15 residues. The CDR3 here is CASSKPGLAMYEQYF. DNA for the CDR3: TGTGCCAGCAGTAAACCGGGACTAGCGATGTACGAGCAGTACTTC.

The V and J genes are TRBV5-1 and TRBJ1-4; D ambiguous. The CDR3 length is 14 residues. CDR1 is SGHRS and CDR2 is YFSETQ in the germline V gene. With 2 bases removed from V and 5 bases from J, the gap between germline ends came to 10 bases. This CDR3 reads CASSLGSLNEKLFF. CDR3 in DNA: TGCGCCAGCAGCTTAGGTAGCCTGAATGAAAAACTGTTTTTT.